This T cell receptor beta chain stems from a study of T cell repertoires in cytomegalovirus infection. Study-wide background: Based on public TCR beta signatures, there were indications of CMV infection and of a matching HLA type.

Germline loops: CDR1 SGHAT, CDR2 FQNNGV. Trimming left V 7 bases short and J 6 bases short, with 16 bases between. CDR3 size: 14 residues. TCRdb analysed the reads with MiXCR anew, one entry per CDR3 protein. The sample includes around 500,000 distinct CDR3 sequences, about two fifths of them seen just once. There are many counts of this clonotype. Its antigen is still unknown. The clonotype was recovered from a human donor in good health (CMV status not recorded). Some clones in this sample may be carry-over from other donors' samples. Sequencing was performed on cultured PBMCs, taken from culture after CMV antigen stimulation. The chain has TRBV11-2 and TRBJ2-1; D is perhaps TRBD2 (6 bases). The CDR3 spells CASNRLGIPNEQFF. The CDR3 DNA reads TGTGCCAGCAACCGACTAGGGATTCCCAATGAGCAGTTCTTC.